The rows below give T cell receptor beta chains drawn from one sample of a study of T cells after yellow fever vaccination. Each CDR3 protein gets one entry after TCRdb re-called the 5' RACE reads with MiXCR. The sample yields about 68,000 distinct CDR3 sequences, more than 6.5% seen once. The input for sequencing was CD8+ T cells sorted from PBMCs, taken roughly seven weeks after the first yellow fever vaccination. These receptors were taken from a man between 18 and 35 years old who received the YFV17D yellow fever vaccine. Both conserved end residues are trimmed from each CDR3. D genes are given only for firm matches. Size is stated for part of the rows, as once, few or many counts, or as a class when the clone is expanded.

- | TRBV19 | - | ASSIGPVETYQETQY
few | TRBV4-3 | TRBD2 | ASSQSWLAGGNQETQY
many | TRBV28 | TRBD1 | ASSLARNRGLGRGYT
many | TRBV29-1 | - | SAWEDTQY
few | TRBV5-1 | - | ASSVSHTEAF
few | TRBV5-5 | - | ASSRVLRDLSSYEQY
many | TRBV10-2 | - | ASSVNAGLTPDTQY
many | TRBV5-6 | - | ASSLEARPEQF
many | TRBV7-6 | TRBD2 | ASSLAGEGETQY
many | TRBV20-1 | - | SAREVGAGNTEAF
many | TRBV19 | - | ASSTPPENEQF
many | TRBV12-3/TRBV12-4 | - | ASCLDADTQY
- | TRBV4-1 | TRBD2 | ASSPEGSGEEFYNEQF
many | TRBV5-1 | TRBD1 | ASSPEEGGDNEQF
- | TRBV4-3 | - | ASSPNGGGYGYT
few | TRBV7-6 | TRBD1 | ASSSSRDRAGNSPLH
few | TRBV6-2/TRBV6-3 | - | ASSYNAGGRKDGANVLT
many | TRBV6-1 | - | ASSTPGKRTEAF
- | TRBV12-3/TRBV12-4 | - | ASSYWSSTDTQY
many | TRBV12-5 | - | ASALQQGGPTNTQY
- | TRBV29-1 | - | SVSHRNTGELF
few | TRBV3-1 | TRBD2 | ASSQDPAGGEADTQY
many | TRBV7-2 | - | ASSLRGRGQSPLH
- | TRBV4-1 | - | ASSQAASGLAYEQY
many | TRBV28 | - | ASSLIGSGPEAF
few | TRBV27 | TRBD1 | ASSFGTAYGYT
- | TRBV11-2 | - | ASSAEEIADTQY
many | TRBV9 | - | ASSVGPGTSGT
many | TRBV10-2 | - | ASSLGSSSTPLH
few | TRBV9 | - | ASSLAGTKDTQY
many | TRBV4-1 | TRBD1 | ASSQEDRRNEKLF